The clone carrying this T cell receptor (beta chain) was picked up one time. What it binds is not known. This record belongs to a study of T cell responses to AZD1222 COVID-19 vaccine. Germline CDR1 reads SGHTA; CDR2 reads FQGTGA. The CDR3 is 15 residues long. With 5 bases clipped from V and 7 bases from J, the junction kept 12 bases outside the gene matches. Only in-frame clones appear in the TCRdb table, and some are missing; sequencing was by immunoSEQ multiplex PCR. The sample yields 140,000 or so clones, approximately 91% seen once. Whole-study results and caveats: Donors, mostly white British, included more females; clonal diversity was possibly underestimated. Nearly half of spike-specific TCRs reportedly target unmutated variant regions.

Recipients boosted at about 4 weeks or about 12 weeks are pooled. The clonotype comes from an adult who received the AZD1222 COVID-19 vaccine. The rearrangement links TRBV7-3 to TRBJ1-2, with 8 positions matching TRBD1. The source was peripheral blood, collected 28 days after the second AZD1222 dose. CDR3 sequence: CASSQTGGQGGGYTF. The CDR3 DNA reads as TGTGCCAGCAGCCAAACCGGCGGACAGGGAGGTGGCTACACCTTC.